This T cell receptor beta chain is from a study of molecular identifiers for immune sequencing clone quantification. Study-wide results and caveats: Beyond 20 RNA copies, clones held over 97% of effector molecules, compared with under 1% in naive cells.

The CD8+CD4-CCR7+CD45RA+ phenotype defined the sorted naive CD8 T cells. This CDR3 region has 14 residues. V lost 0 bases and J lost 4, with 10 bases in between. Germline V gene data show CDR1 as MNHEY and CDR2 as SMNVEV (reference sequence). Listed TCR primers and previously described methods were used for bulk TCR libraries. MiXCR was run by TCRdb on the PCR reads, yielding one entry per CDR3 protein. The sample has about 640,000 distinct CDR3 sequences, roughly 21% seen once; the top ten hold approximately 0.9%. This clonotype has ten or more counts. The target antigen is unknown. This sequence originates from a human donor in good health. Some libraries in this study had Jurkat cell RNA spiked in. The rearrangement joins TRBV27 to TRBJ2-7; the D is unclear. The specimen was naive CD8+ T cells from blood, with Jurkat cell RNA spiked in. The subset denotes: FACS-sorted CD8+CD4-CCR7+CD45RA+ naive T cells. As DNA, the CDR3 is TGTGCCAGCAGTTTATCGGCCACCCGGTACGAGCAGTACTTC. This translates into CASSLSATRYEQYF.